This TCR beta chain was captured in a study of cytomegalovirus exposure and HLA in healthy donors. Some clones are missing from TCRdb's copy, which holds only in-frame ones; the method was immunoSEQ multiplex PCR. The sample has fewer than 200,000 clones, around 81% seen once. This clone was seen more than once but under ten times. Its antigen is not identified. General observations from the study: Rarity characterized most TCR sequences, yet some public TCRs appeared in many donors.

CDR3 length equals 13 residues. CDR1 is SGHTA, CDR2 FQGNSA, per germline. The J segment lost 5 bases and the V segment lost 0 bases, leaving 0 bases of the junction unmatched. This clonotype was obtained from a woman aged 18-29 years in good health and CMV-seropositive. Sequencing was done on a sample of PBMCs. V and J are TRBV7-2 and TRBJ2-5; 7 bases line up with TRBD2. The CDR3 region has the DNA TGTGCCAGCAGCTTAGCGGGGGGGGAGACCCAGTACTTC. It specifies CASSLAGGETQYF.